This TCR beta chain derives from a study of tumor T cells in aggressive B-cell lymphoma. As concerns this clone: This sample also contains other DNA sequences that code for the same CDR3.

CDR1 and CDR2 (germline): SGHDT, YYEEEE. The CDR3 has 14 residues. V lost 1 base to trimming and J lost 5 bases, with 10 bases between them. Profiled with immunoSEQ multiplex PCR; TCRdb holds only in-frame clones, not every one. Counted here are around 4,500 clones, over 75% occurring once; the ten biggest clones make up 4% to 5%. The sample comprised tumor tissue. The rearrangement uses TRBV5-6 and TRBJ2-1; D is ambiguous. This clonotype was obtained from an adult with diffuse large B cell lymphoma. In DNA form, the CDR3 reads TGTGCCAGCAGCTTGAAAGGAGAGGACAATGAGCAGTTCTTC. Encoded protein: CASSLKGEDNEQFF.